The 21 T cell receptor beta chains in this list originate from one sample, sequenced in a study of shared clonotypes between healthy human individuals. Some clones are missing from TCRdb's copy, which holds only in-frame ones; the method was immunoSEQ multiplex PCR. This table holds 2 million to 2.5 million clones, approximately 95% found once. Naive CD8 cells lacked CD45RO, underwent positive selection for CCR7 and left out terminally differentiated effector memory CD45RA+ cells. Sequencing used naive CD8+ T cells sorted from blood. The receptors shown here come from a young man in good health.

J is TRBJ1-5 and V is TRBV28; possibly TRBD1 for D (6 bases). Germline-derived CDR1 and CDR2 are MDHEN and SYDVKM. V was cut by 5 bases and J by 2 bases, with 13 bases left in between. This CDR3 region has 15 residues. The CDR3 loop is CASSVQGSGNQPQHF. The CDR3, as DNA: TGTGCCAGCAGTGTACAGGGCTCCGGCAATCAGCCCCAGCATTTT.

This chain connects TRBV2 to TRBJ1-1; 8 nucleotides line up with TRBD1. The CDR3 has 18 amino acids. The germline V gene encodes CDR1 SNHLY and CDR2 FYNNEI. The ends lost 6 bases at V and 3 bases at J; junction bases unmatched: 18. The CDR3 DNA is TGTGCCAGCAGCGATAAACCAGGGGGCCGCTTTATCTACACTGAAGCTTTCTTT. Translated: CASSDKPGGRFIYTEAFF.

The J gene is TRBJ2-5, the V gene TRBV5-4; no definite D call. Germline V lookup: CDR1 SGHNT, CDR2 YYREEE (reference sequence). Trimming pared 0 bases from V and 4 bases from J, leaving 10 bases between. This CDR3 spans 14 amino acids. The CDR3 DNA is TGTGCCAGCAGCTTGGAACACGGAATAGAGACCCAGTACTTC. Protein product: CASSLEHGIETQYF.

This rearrangement joins TRBV7-9 to TRBJ2-7; tentatively, D is TRBD1 or TRBD2 (5 bases each). CDR1 and CDR2 from the germline V gene are SEHNR and FQNEAQ (reference sequence). The CDR3 runs to 15 residues. Trimming removed 7 bases at V and 2 bases at J, with 18 bases between. The CDR3 region is CASMASGIGAYEQYF. The CDR3 region has the DNA TGTGCCAGCATGGCGTCGGGAATAGGGGCCTACGAGCAGTACTTC.

This chain uses TRBV5-5 with TRBJ1-2, with 8 bases aligning to TRBD1. The CDR3 contains 18 residues. From germline, CDR1 is SGHKS and CDR2 YYEKEE (reference sequence). The trim removed 0 bases at V and 2 bases at J, leaving 12 bases unmatched. CDR3 sequence reads: CASSLETRTGLANYGYTF. The CDR3 region has the DNA TGTGCCAGCAGCTTGGAGACACGGACAGGGCTTGCAAACTATGGCTACACCTTC.

The rearrangement links TRBV2 to TRBJ1-1; 9 nucleotides match TRBD1. CDR1 is SNHLY and CDR2 is FYNNEI in the germline V gene. Germline trimming cut 8 bases from V and 3 bases from J; bases unmatched to any gene: 1. There are 12 residues in the CDR3. CDR3: CASGQGYTEAFF. CDR3 nucleotides: TGTGCCAGCGGACAGGGGTACACTGAAGCTTTCTTT.

This clone was seen only a few times. Different DNA sequences within this sample yield the same CDR3. The chain employs TRBV9 and TRBJ1-5; D is unresolved. V was shortened by 0 bases and J by 4 bases, with 8 bases between the two germline ends. The CDR3 spans 14 residues. Germline loops: CDR1 SGDLS, CDR2 YYNGEE. The CDR3 loop reads CASSVAGDNQPQHF. The DNA of the CDR3 is TGTGCCAGCAGCGTAGCGGGAGATAATCAGCCCCAGCATTTT.

This clone was seen once. The chain has TRBV27 and TRBJ2-7; 11 bases are shared with TRBD1. Germline trimming cut 8 bases from V and 5 bases from J; bases unmatched to any gene: 2. The V gene's germline CDR1 is MNHEY and CDR2 SMNVEV (reference sequence). This CDR3 contains 12 residues. In nucleotides, the CDR3 is TGTGCCAGCGGACAGGGGGCGGACGAGCAGTACTTC. Encoded protein: CASGQGADEQYF.

This clone has a handful of counts. This chain connects TRBV28 to TRBJ1-1; no reliable D call. The CDR3 has 11 amino acids. V was pared by 3 bases and J by 4 bases, with 3 bases between. Germline loops: CDR1 MDHEN, CDR2 SYDVKM. CDR3: CASSFVTEAFF. CDR3 coding DNA: TGTGCCAGCAGTTTTGTCACTGAAGCTTTCTTT.

V and J are TRBV2 and TRBJ1-1; D gene unclear. Trimming pared 1 base from V and 4 bases from J, leaving 7 bases between. Germline V gene lookup returns CDR1 SNHLY and CDR2 FYNNEI. This CDR3 contains 13 residues. CDR3 protein: CASSEGAATEAFF. Written as DNA, the CDR3 is TGTGCCAGCAGTGAAGGGGCGGCCACTGAAGCTTTCTTT.

This clone has only one observation. The chain combines TRBV5-5 with TRBJ1-2; weak D call: TRBD1 (6 bases). V lost 4 bases to trimming and J lost 8 bases, with 21 bases between them. Looked up from germline, CDR1 is SGHKS and CDR2 is YYEKEE (reference sequence). This CDR3 has 15 residues. Here the CDR3 DNA reads TGTGCCAGCAGCCCGCCAGGACAGTTATATCAGGGCTACACCTTC. It encodes CASSPPGQLYQGYTF.

The chain links TRBV7-2 to TRBJ2-7; 9 bases are shared with TRBD2. The CDR3 runs 17 residues. The V gene end was trimmed by 5 bases and the J gene end by 3 bases; junction bases not matched to a gene: 14. The germline gives CDR1 SGHTA, CDR2 FQGNSA. The CDR3 sequence: CASSLESWREGHYEQYF. The CDR3 DNA is TGTGCCAGCAGCCTAGAGTCTTGGCGGGAGGGTCACTACGAGCAGTACTTC.

The rearrangement uses TRBV28 and TRBJ2-5; possibly TRBD1 for D (6 bases). The CDR3 runs to 16 residues. The germline CDR1 and CDR2 sequences are MDHEN and SYDVKM. The ends were cut back, 2 bases at V and 2 bases at J, with 15 bases in the middle. The CDR3 coding sequence is TGTGCCAGCAGTTTACCATGGGACATAAGGCAAGAGACCCAGTACTTC. Translation gives CASSLPWDIRQETQYF.

The chain combines TRBV28 with TRBJ2-7; 8 bases match TRBD1. This CDR3 has 15 residues. In germline, CDR1 is MDHEN, CDR2 SYDVKM. V lost 7 bases to trimming and J lost 2 bases; unmatched junction nucleotides: 10. CDR3 coding DNA: TGTGCCAGCACCCCTGAACCGGGACAGGCCTACGAGCAGTACTTC. It translates to CASTPEPGQAYEQYF. Using reference TRBV28 and TRBJ2-7 for the parts outside the CDR3, the full variable domain is DVKVTQSSRYLVKRTGEKVFLECVQDMDHENMFWYRQDPGLGLRLIYFSYDVKMKEKGDIPEGYSVSREKKERFSLILESASTNQTSMYLCASTPEPGQAYEQYFGPGTRLTVT.

This clone was counted once. This rearrangement joins TRBV4-1 to TRBJ2-7; TRBD2 agrees at 13 bases. Germline V lookup: CDR1 MGHRA, CDR2 YSYEKL. Trimming removed 1 base from V and 0 bases from J; junction bases left unmatched: 3. This CDR3 is built from 17 residues. The CDR3 region is CASSQVGTSGNSYEQYF. CDR3 DNA sequence: TGCGCCAGCAGCCAAGTCGGGACTAGCGGGAACTCCTACGAGCAGTACTTC.

The genes are TRBV9 and TRBJ2-7, with TRBD2 identical over 8 bases. The CDR3 loop spans 14 amino acids. V gave up 3 bases and J gave up 5 bases; unmatched junction bases: 7. The germline V gene encodes CDR1 SGDLS and CDR2 YYNGEE. CDR3 bases: TGTGCCAGCAGCGCCGCCGGGACTAGGGACGAGCAGTACTTC. It translates to CASSAAGTRDEQYF.

This rearrangement joins TRBV27 to TRBJ2-4, with a possible D match to TRBD2 (7 bases). V lost 4 bases, J lost 4 bases, and 20 bases lay in between. This CDR3 spans 17 amino acids. Looked up from germline, CDR1 is MNHEY and CDR2 is SMNVEV (reference sequence). The CDR3 region has the DNA TGTGCCAGCAGTTCTCCCTCTTCCGGGGGGCGGAAAAACATTCAGTACTTC. Its protein is CASSSPSSGGRKNIQYF.

About this clone itself: One end of the junction does not line up with germline, which may come from a read error. V gene TRBV6-5 combines with J gene TRBJ2-3; no reliable D call. Germline CDR1 is MNHEY and CDR2 is SVGAGI. The CDR3 consists of 13 residues. CDR3 loop: CASSTVYTDTQYF. The CDR3 nucleotides are TGTGCCAGCAGTACCGTATACACAGACACGCAGTATTTT.

The chain combines TRBV6-5 with TRBJ1-1, with D unresolved. Germline V gives CDR1 MNHEY, CDR2 SVGAGI. The CDR3 spans 11 residues. V lost 7 bases to trimming and J lost 3 bases, with 6 bases between them. The CDR3 DNA sequence: TGTGCCAGCATGGTGGACACTGAAGCTTTCTTT. Translation gives CASMVDTEAFF.

This chain uses TRBV4-1 with TRBJ1-2; D remains ambiguous. Germline values: CDR1 MGHRA, CDR2 YSYEKL. The CDR3 is 13 residues long. Trimming left V 1 base short and J 8 bases short, with 11 bases between. Here the CDR3 DNA reads TGCGCCAGCAGCCAAGTTCCCTCCGGAGGCTACACCTTC. Its translation is CASSQVPSGGYTF.

The V and J genes are TRBV10-1 and TRBJ1-1; D is possibly TRBD1 (5 bases). The CDR3 loop spans 14 amino acids. V lost 0 bases and J 7 bases, leaving 12 bases between the germline ends. Germline V lookup: CDR1 WNHNN, CDR2 SYGVQD (reference sequence). The CDR3 DNA reads TGCGCCAGCAGTGAGTCGTACGGGGCCGATGAAGCTTTCTTT. The encoded protein is CASSESYGADEAFF.